This passage covers 25 T cell receptor beta chains from one sample sequenced in a study of T cell changes during pregnancy in multiple sclerosis. Only in-frame clones appear in the TCRdb table, and some are missing; sequencing was by immunoSEQ multiplex PCR. The sample yields fewer than 90,000 clones, 94% seen once. Specimen: peripheral blood, collected after pregnancy. The receptor set was obtained from a female donor in good health, enrolled as a control in a pregnancy study.

The chain carries TRBV25-1 and TRBJ2-1; a weak D match, TRBD1 (5 bases). Trimming left V 4 bases short and J 7 bases short, with 14 bases between. Germline V gives CDR1 MGHDK, CDR2 SYGVNS. The CDR3 is 14 amino acids. CDR3 region: CASSADTSGNEQFF. CDR3 coding DNA: TGTGCCAGCAGTGCGGACACGTCTGGGAATGAGCAGTTCTTC.

This chain connects TRBV5-6 to TRBJ2-5; possibly TRBD2 for D (7 bases). Germline V gene sequence: CDR1 SGHDT, CDR2 YYEEEE. This CDR3 contains 14 residues. V lost 2 bases and J 5 bases, leaving 13 bases between the germline ends. CDR3 amino acids: CASSFLGGRETQYF. The DNA of the CDR3 is TGTGCCAGCAGCTTTTTGGGGGGGCGGGAGACCCAGTACTTC.

J is TRBJ1-5 and V is TRBV7-2; D possibly corresponds to TRBD1 (5 bases). Germline V lookup: CDR1 SGHTA, CDR2 FQGNSA. Trimming removed 4 bases at V and 1 base at J, with 11 bases between. This CDR3 is built from 15 residues. CDR3 in DNA: TGTGCCAGCAGCTGGGGGGGGTCGAGCAATCAGCCCCAGCATTTT. This gives the protein CASSWGGSSNQPQHF.

J is TRBJ2-1 and V is TRBV5-6; TRBD2 matches 11 bases. The CDR3 totals 16 residues. V trimming: 0 bases; J trimming: 9 bases; junction bases outside the gene matches: 8. Germline V gene data show CDR1 as SGHDT and CDR2 as YYEEEE. The CDR3 DNA reads as TGTGCCAGCAGCTTGGAACTAGCGGGAGATAACGGTGAGCAGTTCTTC. Its translation is CASSLELAGDNGEQFF.

The gene calls are TRBV2 and TRBJ2-1; D possibly corresponds to TRBD1 (6 bases). V lost 6 bases to trimming and J lost 2 bases, with 14 bases between them. The CDR3 sequence is 15 residues long. Germline values: CDR1 SNHLY, CDR2 FYNNEI. In DNA form, the CDR3 reads TGTGCCAGCAGCGCGACAGGAGAGGCCTACAATGAGCAGTTCTTC. Protein sequence: CASSATGEAYNEQFF.

V and J are TRBV6-1 and TRBJ2-3; 9 nucleotides line up with TRBD1. Losses at the gene ends were 4 bases for V and 1 base for J; bases not matched to a gene: 3. From germline, CDR1 is MNHNS and CDR2 SASEGT. The CDR3 totals 15 residues. CDR3 residues: CASSGWTGGTDTQYF. DNA of the CDR3: TGTGCCAGCAGTGGTTGGACAGGGGGCACAGATACGCAGTATTTT.

The chain carries TRBV4-1 and TRBJ2-7; 9 bases are a match to TRBD1. There are 15 residues in the CDR3. The J segment lost 2 bases and the V segment lost 0 bases, leaving 2 bases of the junction unmatched. Germline V gene data show CDR1 as MGHRA and CDR2 as YSYEKL. CDR3 sequence reads: CASSQERDRAYEQYF. CDR3 DNA: TGCGCCAGCAGCCAAGAGAGGGACAGGGCCTACGAGCAGTACTTC.

This clone was seen just once. This sequence joins TRBV28 and TRBJ2-7; D is ambiguous. V dropped 4 bases and J dropped 4 bases, with 11 bases sitting between them. The CDR3 is 13 residues long. Looked up from germline, CDR1 is MDHEN and CDR2 is SYDVKM. This chain's CDR3 is CASSSSILYEQYF. The DNA for the CDR3 is TGTGCCAGCAGTTCCTCTATATTATACGAGCAGTACTTC.

CDR3 loop: CASRGLEGSYGYTF. The CDR3, as DNA: TGTGCCAGCAGGGGCTTGGAGGGGAGCTATGGCTACACCTTC. V and J are TRBV27 and TRBJ1-2, with D maybe TRBD1 (5 bases). V lost 6 bases and J lost 4, with 15 bases in between. Germline V gives CDR1 MNHEY, CDR2 SMNVEV (reference sequence). This CDR3 contains 14 residues.

The DNA of the CDR3 is TGTGCCAGTACGAGGAGGGGAGAGGGTGATCAGCCCCAGCATTTT. It codes for CASTRRGEGDQPQHF. The V gene is TRBV19, the J gene TRBJ1-5, with D possibly matching TRBD1 (5 bases). The V gene's germline CDR1 is LNHDA and CDR2 SQIVND (reference sequence). The ends were cut back, 7 bases at V and 5 bases at J, with 18 bases in the middle. The CDR3 is 15 amino acids.

V gene TRBV5-1 combines with J gene TRBJ2-7; TRBD1 aligns across 10 bases. In germline, CDR1 is SGHRS, CDR2 YFSETQ. J gave up 4 bases and V 2 bases, and 3 bases lay outside the gene matches. CDR3 length: 14 residues. As DNA, the CDR3 is TGCGCCAGCAGCTTAGGACAGGGGGAATACGAGCAGTACTTC. This codes for CASSLGQGEYEQYF.

V usage is TRBV9 and J usage is TRBJ2-2; 12 nucleotides agree with TRBD2. Per germline, CDR1 SGDLS and CDR2 YYNGEE. With 3 bases clipped from V and 3 bases from J, the junction kept 3 bases outside the gene matches. The CDR3 length is 16 residues. This CDR3 is CASSGLAGAHTGELFF. The CDR3 region has the DNA TGTGCCAGCAGCGGACTAGCGGGAGCCCACACCGGGGAGCTGTTTTTT. The whole variable domain, remainder taken from reference TRBV9 and TRBJ2-2, is DSGVTQTPKHLITATGQRVTLRCSPRSGDLSVYWYQQSLDQGLQFLIQYYNGEERAKGNILERFSAQQFPDLHSELNLSSLELGDSALYFCASSGLAGAHTGELFFGEGSRLTVL.

V and J are TRBV18 and TRBJ2-7; 7 positions agree with TRBD2. Germline V gene data show CDR1 as KGHSH and CDR2 as LQKENI. The J segment lost 3 bases and the V segment lost 0 bases, leaving 14 bases of the junction unmatched. The CDR3 is 18 amino acids. The CDR3 here is CASSPPTGVAGPYYEQYF. The CDR3 DNA is TGTGCCAGCTCACCACCGACGGGAGTAGCGGGCCCCTACTACGAGCAGTACTTC.

This chain links TRBV18 with TRBJ2-5; weak D call: TRBD2 (6 bases). From germline, CDR1 is KGHSH and CDR2 LQKENI. The CDR3 has 14 amino acids. The V and J ends lost 3 bases and 5 bases respectively, with 13 bases between them. The DNA of the CDR3 is TGTGCCAGCTCACCTCGGGAAAGCGGGGAGACCCAGTACTTC. Translated: CASSPRESGETQYF.

The chain carries TRBV28 and TRBJ2-1, with a possible D match to TRBD1 (5 bases). CDR1 is MDHEN, CDR2 SYDVKM, per germline. The V end was cut by 7 bases, the J end by 5 bases, with 9 bases between. There are 12 residues in the CDR3. The CDR3 sequence is CASINRNNEQFF. CDR3 sequence (DNA): TGTGCCAGCATCAACAGGAACAATGAGCAGTTCTTC. Drawing the rest from reference TRBV28 and TRBJ2-1, the complete variable domain is DVKVTQSSRYLVKRTGEKVFLECVQDMDHENMFWYRQDPGLGLRLIYFSYDVKMKEKGDIPEGYSVSREKKERFSLILESASTNQTSMYLCASINRNNEQFFGPGTRLTVL.

The rearrangement joins TRBV15 to TRBJ2-1; the D is unclear. The length of the CDR3 is 14 residues. The germline V gene encodes CDR1 LNHNV and CDR2 YYDKDF (reference sequence). Trimming removed 8 bases at V and 4 bases at J, with 15 bases between. The CDR3 nucleotides read TGTGCCACCCGCTTCCACTCCTCGTACAATGAGCAGTTCTTC. This codes for CATRFHSSYNEQFF. Full variable domain (rest looked up from reference TRBV15 and TRBJ2-1): DAMVIQNPRYQVTQFGKPVTLSCSQTLNHNVMYWYQQKSSQAPKLLFHYYDKDFNNEADTPDNFQSRRPNTSFCFLDIRSPGLGDTAMYLCATRFHSSYNEQFFGPGTRLTVL.

The gene calls are TRBV5-8 and TRBJ1-1; D might be TRBD1 (5 bases). The CDR3 totals 12 residues. Germline V gene sequence: CDR1 SGHTS, CDR2 YDEGEE. Trimming cost V 1 base and J 4 bases, with 5 bases left between them. Here the CDR3 DNA reads TGTGCCAGCAGCTTGAGGGGCACTGAAGCTTTCTTT. This gives the protein CASSLRGTEAFF.

The chain links TRBV28 to TRBJ2-7; weak D call: TRBD1 (6 bases). Germline CDR1 is MDHEN and CDR2 is SYDVKM. The CDR3 totals 14 residues. V lost 5 bases to trimming and J lost 6 bases, with 17 bases between them. In DNA, the CDR3 is TGTGCCAGCAGTCTGCCTTACAGGGAACGCGAGCAGTACTTC. Residues: CASSLPYREREQYF.

The chain combines TRBV29-1 with TRBJ2-3; no reliable D call. This CDR3 has 14 residues. The germline V and J ends were trimmed by 1 base and 6 bases, with 14 bases remaining between them. Germline CDR1 reads SQVTM; CDR2 reads ANQGSEA. The CDR3 reads CSVEVPYPRDTQYF. For the CDR3, the DNA is TGCAGCGTTGAAGTCCCTTACCCCCGGGATACGCAGTATTTT.

This clone was recorded a few times. This chain uses TRBV7-4 with TRBJ2-6; D gene uncertain. V shed 5 bases and J shed 5 bases, with 19 bases lying between them. Germline V gives CDR1 SGHVT, CDR2 SQSDAQ. The CDR3 is made up of 17 amino acids. The DNA for the CDR3 is TGTGCCAGCAGCCTAGGGTGCTCACAAAGTCGGGCCAACGTCCTGACTTTC. Translation: CASSLGCSQSRANVLTF.

The chain combines TRBV10-3 with TRBJ2-2; D is ambiguous. Per the germline V gene, CDR1 is ENHRY and CDR2 is SYGVKD. V lost 2 bases, J lost 4 bases, and 8 bases lay in between. CDR3 length: 14 amino acids. The CDR3 loop is CAISEVRSTGELFF. CDR3 bases: TGTGCCATCAGTGAGGTTAGAAGCACCGGGGAGCTGTTTTTT.

V is TRBV28 and J is TRBJ2-5; D is perhaps TRBD2 (5 bases). With 10 bases removed from V and 4 bases from J, the gap between germline ends came to 19 bases. CDR1 MDHEN and CDR2 SYDVKM come from the germline V gene. CDR3 length: 14 residues. The CDR3 coding sequence is TGTGCCACCCTACCGTCGGGGTTCGGAGAGACCCAGTACTTC. Encoded protein: CATLPSGFGETQYF.

This sequence joins TRBV13 and TRBJ1-2; 12 bases agree with TRBD1. After removal of 2 bases from V and 8 bases from J, the junction contained 6 bases not matched to a gene. The CDR3 length is 15 residues. Germline lookup yields CDR1 PRHDT and CDR2 FYEKMQ (reference sequence). This chain's CDR3 is CASSLPGTGGLGYTF. The CDR3 DNA reads as TGTGCCAGCAGCTTACCCGGGACAGGGGGCTTAGGCTACACCTTC.

The chain links TRBV15 to TRBJ1-5; D perhaps matches TRBD1 (6 bases). V dropped 5 bases and J dropped 2 bases, with 10 bases sitting between them. CDR1 LNHNV and CDR2 YYDKDF come from the germline V gene (reference sequence). This CDR3 contains 14 residues. Here the CDR3 reads CATSSRTGNQPQHF. CDR3 bases: TGTGCCACCAGCTCCCGGACAGGCAATCAGCCCCAGCATTTT.

The V call is TRBV7-2, the J call TRBJ1-2; D may be TRBD1 (5 bases). The length of the CDR3 is 14 residues. Trimming removed 2 bases from V and 2 bases from J, with 9 bases in between. The germline gives CDR1 SGHTA, CDR2 FQGNSA. The CDR3: CASSLSPGNYGYTF. The CDR3 DNA follows: TGTGCCAGCAGCTTAAGTCCAGGGAACTATGGCTACACCTTC.